These 9 T cell receptor beta chains were sequenced from one sample in a study of tumor-infiltrating lymphocytes in primary liver carcinoma. Both RNA and DNA were isolated together from approximately 20-30 mg of bulk tissue that had not been sorted. From approximately 550 ng of total RNA, TCR beta-specific cDNA was reverse-transcribed using a constant-region primer. It was through three nested multiplex PCR rounds of slightly modified ARM-PCR that TCR beta libraries arose. Running about 11 cycles apiece, the first two PCR rounds relied on TRBV1-TRBV30 forward primers together with a C-beta reverse primer. TCRdb fed the multiplex PCR reads into MiXCR, producing one record per CDR3 protein. The sample lists over 95,000 distinct CDR3 sequences, around 63% seen once, with over 9% in the top ten. The source material was liver tumor tissue from sampling region 5. Described subset: tumor region T5, tumor centre. These TCRs come from a woman aged 60-70 years with primary liver carcinoma and hepatitis B virus infection.

Points on this clonotype: Given the absence of the conserved phenylalanine or tryptophan at the CDR3 end, a read error is likely. No DNA is shown, since the ends of the CDR3 on it are uncertain; the CDR3 is the one TCRdb lists. The chain combines TRBV21-1 with TRBJ1-5. TRBV21-1 is labeled a pseudogene. The CDR3 spans 16 amino acids, including both terminal residues. The CDR3 spells CASVPIGRARGQPQHV.

The rearrangement links TRBV5-1 to TRBJ2-3; tentatively, D is TRBD1 (6 bases). The V and J ends lost 0 bases and 0 bases respectively, with 17 bases between them. The CDR3 sequence is 18 residues long. Germline CDR1 and CDR2: SGHRS and YFSETQ. CDR3 nucleotides: TGCGCCAGCAGCTTGGGGGTGAGACAGGACTTTAGCACAGATACGCAGTATTTT. Translated: CASSLGVRQDFSTDTQYF.

The table lists this clonotype with a few counts. This chain joins TRBV7-9 and TRBJ2-1; 7 bases fit TRBD2. CDR3 length: 13 residues. Trimming removed 3 bases from V and 10 bases from J; junction bases left unmatched: 6. From germline, CDR1 is SEHNR and CDR2 FQNEAQ (reference sequence). The CDR3 reads CASSLGGVGEQFF. The CDR3 DNA is TGTGCCAGCAGCTTGGGGGGGGTTGGGGAGCAGTTCTTC.

Details on this clonotype: With a much larger clone just one base away, this may be a read error. V gene TRBV5-1 combines with J gene TRBJ2-5; no definite D call. The ends were cut back, 9 bases at V and 5 bases at J, with 20 bases in the middle. CDR1 and CDR2 from the germline V gene are SGHRS and YFSETQ. This CDR3 is built from 14 residues. In DNA form, the CDR3 reads TGCGCCAACACGACAAACAGAGCTGGGGAGACCCAGTACTTC. This translates into CANTTNRAGETQYF.

As regards this clonotype: The junction does not match germline at one end; this may be a read error. The J gene is TRBJ1-2, the V gene TRBV29-1, with D perhaps TRBD1 (6 bases). This CDR3 is built from 12 residues. CDR1 is SQVTM and CDR2 is ANQGSEA in the germline V gene. The CDR3 sequence is CSVEGRGYGYSF. The CDR3 nucleotides are TGCAGCGTTGAGGGCAGGGGTTATGGCTACTCCTTC.

Comments on this clonotype: Possible read error: a much larger clone is one base away. The rearrangement links TRBV5-1 to TRBJ2-7, with 8 bases aligning to TRBD2. Germline lookup yields CDR1 SGHRS and CDR2 YFSETQ. This CDR3 contains 17 residues. V was pared by 1 base and J by 2 bases, with 11 bases of the junction left unmatched. This CDR3 is CASSLLAGSGNPYEQYF. CDR3 DNA: TGCGCCAGCAGCTTGTTGGCGGGTAGCGGGAACCCCTACGAGCAGTACTTC. Variable domain in full (rest from reference TRBV5-1 and TRBJ2-7): KAGVTQTPRYLIKTRGQQVTLSCSPISGHRSVSWYQQTPGQGLQFLFEYFSETQRNKGNFPGRFSGRQFSNSRSEMNVSTLELGDSALYLCASSLLAGSGNPYEQYFGPGTRLTVT.

Concerning this clonotype: A read error may be the cause here, since a much bigger clone is one base away. The chain carries TRBV28 and TRBJ2-5; unclear D gene. Germline V gene lookup returns CDR1 MDHEN and CDR2 SYDVKM. The CDR3 extends over 11 amino acids. The CDR3 sequence is CASSAAETQCF. The CDR3, as DNA: TGTGCCAGCAGCGCCGCTGAGACCCAGTGCTTC.

On this clonotype: Sequence at one end of the junction differs from germline and may be a read error. As DNA, the CDR3 is TGTGCCAGCAGTTCCCGGAGAGTGAAGGGGGTTAGTGGGGGGTCCTACGCGCAGTACTTC. Translated: CASSSRRVKGVSGGSYAQYF. J is TRBJ2-7 and V is TRBV6-5, with D perhaps matching TRBD1 or TRBD2 (6 bases each). This CDR3 spans 20 amino acids. Germline CDR1 reads MNHEY; CDR2 reads SVGAGI.

The CDR3 coding sequence is TGTGCCATCACCATAGGGACAGCTATGAACACTGAAGCTTTCTTT. This sequence encodes CAITIGTAMNTEAFF. The genes are TRBV10-3 and TRBJ1-1; 7 positions agree with TRBD1. Trimming at V came to 7 bases and at J to 0 bases, leaving 8 bases not matched to a gene. CDR3 length: 15 residues. Per the germline V gene, CDR1 is ENHRY and CDR2 is SYGVKD.